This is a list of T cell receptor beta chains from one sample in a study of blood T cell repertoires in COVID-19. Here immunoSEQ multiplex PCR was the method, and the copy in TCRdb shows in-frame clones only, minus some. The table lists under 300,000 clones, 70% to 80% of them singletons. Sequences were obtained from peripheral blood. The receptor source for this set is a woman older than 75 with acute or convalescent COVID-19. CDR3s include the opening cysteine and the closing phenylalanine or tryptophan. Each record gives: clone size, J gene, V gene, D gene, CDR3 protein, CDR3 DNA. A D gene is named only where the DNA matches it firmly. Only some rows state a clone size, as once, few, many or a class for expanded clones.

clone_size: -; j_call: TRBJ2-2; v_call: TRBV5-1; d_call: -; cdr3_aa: CASTSSDSWGNTGELFF; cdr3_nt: TGCGCCAGCACCTCCTCTGACTCTTGGGGCAACACCGGGGAGCTGTTTTTT
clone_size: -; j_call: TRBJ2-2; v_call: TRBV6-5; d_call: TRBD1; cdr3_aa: CASSSPGQGRTGELFF; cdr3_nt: TGTGCCAGCAGTTCGCCGGGACAGGGGAGGACCGGGGAGCTGTTTTTT
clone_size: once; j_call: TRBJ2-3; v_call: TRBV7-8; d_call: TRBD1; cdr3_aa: CASSPGGRDPYTDTQYF; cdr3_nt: TGTGCCAGCAGCCCAGGGGGCCGGGACCCTTACACAGATACGCAGTATTTT
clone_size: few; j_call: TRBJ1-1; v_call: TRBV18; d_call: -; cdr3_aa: CASSPQGPMNTEAFF; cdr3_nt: TGTGCCAGCTCACCTCAGGGCCCCATGAACACTGAAGCTTTCTTT
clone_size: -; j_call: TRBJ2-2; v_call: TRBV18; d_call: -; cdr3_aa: CASSPPPRGGAPAELFF; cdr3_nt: TGTGCCAGCTCACCACCTCCTCGAGGGGGGGCTCCCGCCGAGCTGTTTTTT
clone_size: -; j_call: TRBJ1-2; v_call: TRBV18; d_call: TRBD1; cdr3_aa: CASSPDRGLTNGYTF; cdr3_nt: TGTGCCAGCTCACCAGACAGGGGGCTGACTAACGGCTACACCTTC
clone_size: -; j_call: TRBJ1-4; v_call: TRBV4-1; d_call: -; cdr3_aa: CASSQDPGVNEKLFF; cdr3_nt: TGCGCCAGCAGCCAAGATCCCGGGGTTAATGAAAAACTGTTTTTT
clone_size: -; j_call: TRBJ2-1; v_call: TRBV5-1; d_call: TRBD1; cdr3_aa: CASTTGGVHNEQFF; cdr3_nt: TGCGCCAGCACCACAGGGGGCGTCCACAATGAGCAGTTCTTC
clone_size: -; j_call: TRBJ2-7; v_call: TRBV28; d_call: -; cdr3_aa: CASSSNYEQYF; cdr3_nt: TGTGCCAGCAGTTCCAACTACGAGCAGTACTTC
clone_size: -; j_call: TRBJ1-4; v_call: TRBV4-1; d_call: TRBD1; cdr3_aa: CASSLGQGNYNEKLFF; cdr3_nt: TGCGCCAGCAGCCTAGGACAGGGTAACTATAATGAAAAACTGTTTTTT
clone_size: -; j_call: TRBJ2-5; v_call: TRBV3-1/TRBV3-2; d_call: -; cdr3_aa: CASNLRGAEETQYF; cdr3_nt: TGTGCCAGCAACCTACGGGGAGCGGAAGAGACCCAGTACTTC
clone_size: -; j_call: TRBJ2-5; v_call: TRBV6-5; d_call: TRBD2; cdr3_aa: CASSYSTSGGQETQYF; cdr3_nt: TGTGCCAGCAGTTACTCGACTAGCGGGGGGCAAGAGACCCAGTACTTC
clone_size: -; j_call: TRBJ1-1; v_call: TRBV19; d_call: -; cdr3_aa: CASSKGAGVGMNTEAFF; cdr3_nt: TGTGCCAGTTCCAAAGGGGCAGGGGTCGGTATGAACACTGAAGCTTTCTTT
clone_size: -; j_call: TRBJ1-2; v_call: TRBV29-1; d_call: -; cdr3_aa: CSVEDWDMAGNYGYTF; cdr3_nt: TGCAGCGTTGAAGATTGGGACATGGCCGGGAACTATGGCTACACCTTC
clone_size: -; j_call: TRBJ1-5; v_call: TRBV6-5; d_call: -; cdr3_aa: CASSPTARLNQPQHF; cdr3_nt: TGTGCCAGCAGTCCGACGGCCAGGCTAAATCAGCCCCAGCATTTT
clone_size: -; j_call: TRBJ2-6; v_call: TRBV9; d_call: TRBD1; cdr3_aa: CASSVDNQGASGANVLTF; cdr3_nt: TGTGCCAGCAGCGTAGATAACCAGGGGGCGTCTGGGGCCAACGTCCTGACTTTC
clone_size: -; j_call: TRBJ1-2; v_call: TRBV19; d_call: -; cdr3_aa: CASRPEEGLNYGYTF; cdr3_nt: TGTGCCAGTAGACCCGAGGAGGGATTAAACTATGGCTACACCTTC
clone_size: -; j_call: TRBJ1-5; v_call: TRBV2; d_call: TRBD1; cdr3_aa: CASSLTGDQPQHF; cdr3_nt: TGTGCCAGCAGCTTGACAGGGGATCAGCCCCAGCATTTT
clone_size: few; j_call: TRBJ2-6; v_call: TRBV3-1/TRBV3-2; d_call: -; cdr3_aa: CASSHSGSGANVLTF; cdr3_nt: TGTGCCAGCAGCCATTCGGGATCTGGGGCCAACGTCCTGACTTTC
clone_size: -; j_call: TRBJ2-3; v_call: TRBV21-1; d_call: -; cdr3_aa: CARLELYTAPDTQYF; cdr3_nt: TGTGCCAGACTAGAATTGTACACAGCGCCAGATACGCAGTATTTT
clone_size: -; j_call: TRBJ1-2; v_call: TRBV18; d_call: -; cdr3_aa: CASSPTALGGYTF; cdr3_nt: TGTGCCAGCTCACCGACAGCCCTCGGAGGCTACACCTTC
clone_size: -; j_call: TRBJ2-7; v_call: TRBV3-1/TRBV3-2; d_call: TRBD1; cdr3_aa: CASRPTGGLSYEQYF; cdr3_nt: TGTGCCAGCAGGCCTACAGGGGGTCTTTCCTACGAGCAGTACTTC
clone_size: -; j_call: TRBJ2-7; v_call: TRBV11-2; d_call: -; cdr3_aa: CASSPGVLSYEQYF; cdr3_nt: TGTGCCAGCAGTCCAGGGGTCCTCTCCTACGAGCAGTACTTC
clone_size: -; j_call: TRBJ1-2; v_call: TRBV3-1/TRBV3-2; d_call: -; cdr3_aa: CASSQVIDSFVGYTF; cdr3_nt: TGTGCCAGCAGCCAAGTTATAGACAGTTTCGTTGGCTACACCTTC
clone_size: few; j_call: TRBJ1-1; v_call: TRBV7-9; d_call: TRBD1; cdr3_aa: CASSRTGVGNTEAFF; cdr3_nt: TGTGCCAGCAGCCGGACAGGGGTAGGGAACACTGAAGCTTTCTTT
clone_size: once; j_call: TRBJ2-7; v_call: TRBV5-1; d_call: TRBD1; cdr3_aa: CASSFGTGGYEQYF; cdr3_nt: TGCGCCAGCAGCTTCGGGACAGGGGGGTACGAGCAGTACTTC
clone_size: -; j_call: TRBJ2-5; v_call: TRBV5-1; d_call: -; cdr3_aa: CASRDSKETQYF; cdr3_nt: TGCGCCAGCCGAGACAGCAAAGAGACCCAGTACTTC
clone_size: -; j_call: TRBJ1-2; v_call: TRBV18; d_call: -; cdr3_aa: CASSPVGSGYTF; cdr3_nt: TGTGCCAGCTCACCAGTAGGGAGTGGCTACACCTTC
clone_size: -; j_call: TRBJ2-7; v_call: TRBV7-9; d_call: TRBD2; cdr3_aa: CASSLVGSGRTSEQYF; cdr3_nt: TGTGCCAGCAGCTTAGTAGGTAGCGGGAGAACCTCCGAGCAGTACTTC
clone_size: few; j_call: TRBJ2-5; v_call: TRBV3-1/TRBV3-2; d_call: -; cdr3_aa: CASSQEDELQETQYF; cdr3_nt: TGTGCCAGCAGCCAAGAAGATGAGTTGCAAGAGACCCAGTACTTC
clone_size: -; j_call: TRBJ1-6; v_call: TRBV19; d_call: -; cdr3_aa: CASSIRDTVNSPLHF; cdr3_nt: TGTGCCAGTAGTATTCGGGACACCGTTAATTCACCCCTCCACTTT